The sequence of this T cell receptor (beta chain) was determined in a study of T cell clusters in autoimmune cytopenias. This CDR3 is 15 amino acids long. The germline CDR1 and CDR2 sequences are MNHNY and SVGAGI (reference sequence). Overall study results and limits: The cluster-lack signature was not seen for secondary cytopenia versus chronic lymphocytic leukemia.

Comments on this clonotype: The antigen remains undetermined.

Roughly 38,000 genome equivalents of blood DNA were amplified for TRB. One tube held mixed TRB-A and TRB-B primer pools for touch-down PCR. TCRdb re-called the multiplex PCR reads and catalogs CDR3 proteins one per entry, DNA excluded. The sample has just over 6,000 distinct CDR3 sequences. Another study also made use of these data, one on T cell repertoires in aging, cancer and after chemotherapy.

The chain joins TRBV6-6 to TRBJ1-1; no DNA is available, so the TRBD1 call from TCRdb remains unchecked. The sequence was collected from a human donor in good health. The sample was peripheral blood. This CDR3 is CASSEQQGAGTEAFF.